The 5 T cell receptor beta chains presented below share a single source sample, sequenced in a study of regulatory T cells in long-lasting Graves disease. The TCR library was prepared using RNA isolated from PBMCs. Each CDR3 protein is one row after TCRdb ran MiXCR on the reads. The profile shows 900 to 1,500 distinct CDR3 sequences, 78% of them singletons. Sequences were derived from peripheral blood mononuclear cells (PBMCs), sampled with antithyroid drug treatment, in newly diagnosed or persistent Graves disease (not recorded which). The origin of the receptors is a woman in her twenties or thirties with Graves disease.

V is TRBV4-1 and J is TRBJ1-2; the D gene is possibly TRBD1 (5 bases). The germline V and J ends were trimmed by 3 bases and 3 bases, with 14 bases remaining between them. Germline CDR1 reads MGHRA; CDR2 reads YSYEKL. The CDR3 spans 15 residues. The CDR3 nucleotides read TGCGCCAGCAGCCACGGGCAGGGTCCGTACTATGGCTACACCTTC. Amino acids: CASSHGQGPYYGYTF.

CDR3 DNA sequence: TGCAGTGCTAGGGACCTTGGGGAATCTGAGCAGTACTTC. Translated: CSARDLGESEQYF. J is TRBJ2-7 and V is TRBV20-1; D is undetermined. V was trimmed by 3 bases and J by 7 bases, leaving 16 bases between them. Germline lookup yields CDR1 DFQATT and CDR2 SNEGSKA (reference sequence). This CDR3 is 13 amino acids long.

The count of this clonotype is one. The J gene is TRBJ2-1, the V gene TRBV6-2 or TRBV6-3, with 8 bases lining up with TRBD2. Looked up from germline, CDR1 is MNHEY and CDR2 is SVGEGT. V was clipped by 2 bases and J by 10 bases; unmatched bases: 7. The CDR3 is 14 amino acids. This CDR3 is CASSYLGRAQEQFF. The CDR3 bases are TGTGCCAGCAGTTACCTCGGGAGGGCCCAGGAGCAGTTCTTC.

The chain employs TRBV21-1 and TRBJ2-1. TRBV21-1 represents a pseudogene. CDR3 size: 12 residues. CDR3 nucleotide sequence: TGTGCCAGCAGCCCGTACCTAAATGAGCAGTTCTTC. It codes for CASSPYLNEQFF.

A single count supports this clonotype. V and J are TRBV10-2 and TRBJ2-3, with 15 nucleotides matching TRBD2. The V gene end was trimmed by 4 bases and the J gene end by 11 bases; junction bases not matched to a gene: 10. There are 16 residues in the CDR3. Germline values: CDR1 WSHSY, CDR2 SAAADI. CDR3 loop: CASSGGLAGGAWGQYF. For the CDR3, the DNA is TGCGCCAGCAGTGGAGGACTAGCGGGAGGGGCCTGGGGGCAGTATTTT.